The T cell receptor beta chain under discussion was sequenced for a study of molecular identifiers for immune sequencing clone quantification. Findings and caveats of the study: Effector cells kept over 97% of their molecules in clones above 20 RNA copies, while naive cells kept under 1% there.

This clonotype was detected ten times or more. Its antigen is not known. As previously described, bulk TCR libraries were made using listed TCR primers. In TCRdb, the PCR reads were re-called with MiXCR into one record per CDR3 protein. The sample shows over 600,000 distinct CDR3 sequences, around 20% of them seen only once. Libraries used roughly 18,000 to 1,100,000 sorted naive CD8 T cells and 10%, 30% or 50% RNA input. With 1 base clipped from V and 1 base from J, the junction kept 3 bases outside the gene matches. The CDR3 is 15 amino acids. The germline V gene encodes CDR1 MGHRA and CDR2 YSYEKL. This TCR came from a human donor in good health. Some libraries in this study had Jurkat cell RNA spiked in. Sequences were obtained from naive CD8+ T cells from blood, with Jurkat cell RNA spiked in. As to subset: FACS-sorted CD8+CD4-CCR7+CD45RA+ naive T cells. The chain has TRBV4-1 and TRBJ1-1; 7 bases align to TRBD1. The CDR3: CASSQVTGANTEAFF. Here the CDR3 DNA reads TGCGCCAGCAGCCAAGTAACAGGGGCGAACACTGAAGCTTTCTTT.